Shown below are 24 T cell receptor beta chains from a single sample sequenced in a study of blood T cells in healthy people across ages. The use of a sample-barcoded 5' primer and a J-beta primer mix characterized a second PCR of about 6 to 11 cycles. TCRdb re-called the 5' RACE reads with MiXCR, one entry per CDR3 protein. The repertoire holds roughly 1,800,000 distinct CDR3 sequences, roughly 52% seen once, with 2.1% in the top ten. The sample taken for sequencing was blood. The receptors were gathered from a woman in her thirties or forties in good health.

This sequence joins TRBV4-1 and TRBJ1-2; weak D call: TRBD1 (5 bases). Germline values: CDR1 MGHRA, CDR2 YSYEKL. The V end was cut by 2 bases, the J end by 6 bases, with 10 bases between. The CDR3 totals 13 residues. CDR3 nucleotide sequence: TGCGCCAGCAGCCAATGGGACGGTAATGGCTACACCTTC. Translation: CASSQWDGNGYTF.

This clonotype was seen only a few times. The V call is TRBV29-1, the J call TRBJ2-3, with 11 bases lining up with TRBD2. The CDR3 sequence is 15 residues long. Looked up from germline, CDR1 is SQVTM and CDR2 is ANQGSEA. After removal of 1 base from V and 8 bases from J, the junction contained 8 bases not matched to a gene. Here the CDR3 reads CSVEGSGGDWSTQYF. As DNA, the CDR3 is TGCAGCGTTGAAGGTAGCGGGGGGGATTGGAGTACGCAGTATTTT.

This clonotype turned up a few times. The J gene is TRBJ2-5, the V gene TRBV4-3, with TRBD1 as a possible D gene (8 bases). Gene TRBJ2-1 matches the end of the DNA better, so the J call may be wrong. CDR1 and CDR2 (germline): LGHNA, YSLEER. The CDR3 has 18 residues. The chain's CDR3 is CASSQDAGQGLLRETQFF. The CDR3, as DNA: TGCGCCAGCAGCCAAGATGCCGGACAGGGACTACTTCGGGAGACCCAGTTCTTC.

This clonotype showed up just once. This rearrangement joins TRBV24-1 to TRBJ2-2, with 7 bases identical to TRBD2. Germline V lookup: CDR1 KGHDR, CDR2 SFDVKD. After removal of 9 bases from V and 0 bases from J, the junction contained 9 bases not matched to a gene. The CDR3 consists of 16 residues. Here the CDR3 DNA reads TGTGCCACCTCGGACGAGCGGGGAGCGAACACCGGGGAGCTGTTTTTT. Protein sequence: CATSDERGANTGELFF.

V gene TRBV20-1 combines with J gene TRBJ2-3, with 10 bases fitting TRBD2. The CDR3 runs to 16 residues. V lost 6 bases and J lost 0; bases outside the gene matches: 9. Per the germline V gene, CDR1 is DFQATT and CDR2 is SNEGSKA (reference sequence). In nucleotides, the CDR3 is TGCAGTGCCTGCCCGTCGACTAGCGGGAGCACAGATACGCAGTATTTT. It is translated as CSACPSTSGSTDTQYF.

The genes are TRBV6-1 and TRBJ2-7; 8 nucleotides align to TRBD2. The end of the DNA is better explained by TRBJ2-5, so the J call may be wrong. In germline, CDR1 is MNHNS, CDR2 SASEGT. The CDR3 is made up of 14 amino acids. CDR3 DNA: TGTGCCAGCAGTTGGGACCCGGGGGGGGAGACCCAGTACTTC. Residues: CASSWDPGGETQYF.

The gene calls are TRBV7-2 and TRBJ2-1, with D possibly being TRBD1 (5 bases). The DNA end favors TRBJ2-7, so the J call may be wrong. This CDR3 region has 14 residues. Germline CDR1 reads SGHTA; CDR2 reads FQGNSA. The CDR3 DNA sequence: TGTGCCAGCAGCCCCGGACATCCCTACAATGAGCAGTACTTC. Its protein is CASSPGHPYNEQYF.

This clonotype showed up just a few times. The chain joins TRBV20-1 to TRBJ1-5, with a possible D match to TRBD1 (6 bases). This CDR3 has 11 amino acids. Germline V gene lookup returns CDR1 DFQATT and CDR2 SNEGSKA (reference sequence). The ends were cut back, 6 bases at V and 5 bases at J, with 8 bases in the middle. The chain's CDR3 is CSARQDQPQHF. CDR3 DNA sequence: TGCAGTGCCAGACAGGATCAGCCCCAGCATTTT.

This chain joins TRBV5-1 and TRBJ2-7, with 10 bases matching TRBD2. V lost 0 bases and J lost 3; bases outside the gene matches: 6. The V gene's germline CDR1 is SGHRS and CDR2 YFSETQ. The CDR3 has 16 residues. CDR3 in DNA: TGCGCCAGCAGCTTGGTAGGCCTAGCGGGGGACTACGAGCAGTACTTC. It yields the protein CASSLVGLAGDYEQYF. Full variable domain (remainder filled in from reference TRBV5-1 and TRBJ2-7): KAGVTQTPRYLIKTRGQQVTLSCSPISGHRSVSWYQQTPGQGLQFLFEYFSETQRNKGNFPGRFSGRQFSNSRSEMNVSTLELGDSALYLCASSLVGLAGDYEQYFGPGTRLTVT.

This chain joins TRBV12-3 or TRBV12-4 and TRBJ1-5; 10 nucleotides match TRBD1. The ends lost 5 bases at V and 11 bases at J; junction bases unmatched: 15. This CDR3 contains 16 residues. The CDR3 region is CASSPGQGDIDWAQHF. As DNA, the CDR3 is TGTGCCAGCAGTCCCGGACAGGGGGACATCGATTGGGCCCAGCATTTT.

This chain uses TRBV25-1 with TRBJ2-1; 7 positions match TRBD1. CDR3 length: 13 residues. Germline CDR1 MGHDK, CDR2 SYGVNS. Trimming cost V 3 bases and J 11 bases; bases outside gene matches: 7. CDR3 sequence reads: CASSDVGGRKQFF. The CDR3 DNA sequence: TGTGCCAGCAGTGATGTAGGGGGCCGTAAGCAGTTCTTC.

J is TRBJ2-3 and V is TRBV20-1; either TRBD1 or TRBD2 may supply D (5 bases each). V lost 6 bases, J lost 4 bases, and 29 bases lay in between. Germline V gene data show CDR1 as DFQATT and CDR2 as SNEGSKA (reference sequence). The CDR3 extends over 18 amino acids. CDR3 coding DNA: TGCAGTGCCGACCCTCCGGGACGGACCTTGACCATGCCAGATACGCAGTATTTT. Its translation: CSADPPGRTLTMPDTQYF.

The CDR3 region is CASSPMTGLSQETQYF. Written as DNA, the CDR3 is TGTGCCAGCAGCCCGATGACAGGATTATCCCAAGAGACCCAGTACTTC. The chain employs TRBV7-2 and TRBJ2-5, with a tentative D call TRBD1 (6 bases). Germline V CDR1 and CDR2: SGHTA, FQGNSA. The CDR3 totals 16 residues. Trimming removed 5 bases at V and 1 base at J, with 17 bases between.

Comment on this clonotype: The germline gene is not matched at one end of the junction; a read error may be the cause. The genes are TRBV4-2 and TRBJ2-1; TRBD2 aligns across 9 bases. The CDR3 loop spans 14 amino acids. Per the germline V gene, CDR1 is LGHNA and CDR2 is YNFKEQ. CDR3 loop: CASGQDGSGGEQFF. CDR3 bases: TGTGCCAGCGGCCAAGATGGTAGCGGGGGAGAGCAGTTCTTC.

The CDR3 coding sequence is TGTGCCAGCAGCTTCGCAGGGGGCCTTAGCAATCAGCCCCAGCATTTT. It translates to CASSFAGGLSNQPQHF. This chain uses TRBV7-2 with TRBJ1-5; 8 nucleotides line up with TRBD1. The CDR3 runs 16 residues. V lost 3 bases, J lost 0 bases, and 4 bases stayed unmatched. Germline V gene lookup returns CDR1 SGHTA and CDR2 FQGNSA. The variable domain in full, completed from reference TRBV7-2 and TRBJ1-5, reads GAGVSQSPSNKVTEKGKDVELRCDPISGHTALYWYRQSLGQGLEFLIYFQGNSAPDKSGLPSDRFSAERTGGSVSTLTIQRTQQEDSAVYLCASSFAGGLSNQPQHFGDGTRLSIL.

The chain combines TRBV4-2 with TRBJ1-6, with D uncertain. The CDR3 spans 13 residues. The V end lost 1 base, the J end lost 7 bases, and 5 bases lay between the germline ends. CDR1 and CDR2 (germline): LGHNA, YNFKEQ. CDR3 residues: CASSQGENSPLHF. The CDR3 DNA reads TGTGCCAGCAGCCAAGGGGAAAATTCACCCCTCCACTTT.

The rearrangement links TRBV15 to TRBJ1-6, with D possibly TRBD1 on 5 matching bases. The germline V gene encodes CDR1 LNHNV and CDR2 YYDKDF (reference sequence). V lost 0 bases, J lost 6 bases, and 9 bases lay in between. This CDR3 is 15 amino acids long. As DNA, the CDR3 is TGTGCCACCAGCAGAGAGGGGGACGGTAATTCACCCCTCCACTTT. Its protein is CATSREGDGNSPLHF.

This chain links TRBV6-6 with TRBJ1-1; D perhaps matches TRBD1 (5 bases). Germline CDR1 reads MNHNY; CDR2 reads SVGAGI (reference sequence). The ends were cut back, 0 bases at V and 5 bases at J, with 10 bases in the middle. This CDR3 comprises 14 residues. DNA of the CDR3: TGTGCCAGCAGTTACTCGGGGCTGGAGACTGAAGCTTTCTTT. It translates to CASSYSGLETEAFF.

This chain connects TRBV11-3 to TRBJ2-7, with D possibly matching TRBD1 (6 bases). Between the trimmed V and J ends, which lost 2 bases and 1 base, there was a span of 12 bases. The CDR3 totals 15 residues. Germline CDR1 SGHNT, CDR2 YENEEA. This CDR3 reads CASSLLPGVSYEQYF. DNA of the CDR3: TGTGCCAGCAGCTTATTACCAGGGGTGTCCTACGAGCAGTACTTC.

This clonotype was picked up a small number of times. This chain uses TRBV6-2 or TRBV6-3 with TRBJ2-5; 7 positions match TRBD1. The CDR3 covers 17 residues. V shed 6 bases and J 2 bases; nucleotides not matched to a gene: 15. The V gene's germline CDR1 is MNHEY and CDR2 SVGEGT. Here the CDR3 DNA reads TGTGCCAGCAGCCGCACCCTACACCACAGGGGACAAGAGACCCAGTACTTC. Translating gives CASSRTLHHRGQETQYF.

The V call is TRBV6-5, the J call TRBJ2-7, with TRBD1 matching 7 bases. The CDR3 covers 13 residues. CDR1 is MNHEY, CDR2 SVGAGI, per germline. The trim removed 6 bases at V and 3 bases at J, leaving 5 bases unmatched. The CDR3 is CASRRTGYYEQYF. Written as DNA, the CDR3 is TGTGCCAGCAGGCGGACAGGATACTACGAGCAGTACTTC.

This chain connects TRBV5-6 to TRBJ2-1; TRBD1 aligns across 11 bases. Germline lookup yields CDR1 SGHDT and CDR2 YYEEEE. This CDR3 contains 15 residues. Trimming cost V 0 bases and J 9 bases; bases outside gene matches: 5. The CDR3, as DNA: TGTGCCAGCAGCTTGGTCGGACAGGGGGCCTCTGAGCAGTTCTTC. It is translated as CASSLVGQGASEQFF. The whole variable domain, filled in from reference TRBV5-6 and TRBJ2-1, reads DAGVTQSPTHLIKTRGQQVTLRCSPKSGHDTVSWYQQALGQGPQFIFQYYEEEERQRGNFPDRFSGHQFPNYSSELNVNALLLGDSALYLCASSLVGQGASEQFFGPGTRLTVL.

In its sample, this clonotype was seen a few times. This chain uses TRBV20-1 with TRBJ2-3, with TRBD1 matching over 7 bases. The CDR3 is 13 residues long. J lost 2 bases, V lost 3 bases, and 2 bases had no gene match. Germline values: CDR1 DFQATT, CDR2 SNEGSKA (reference sequence). The CDR3 DNA sequence: TGCAGTGCTAGTGGGACAGTCACAGATACGCAGTATTTT. Its translation is CSASGTVTDTQYF.

The chain is built from TRBV27 and TRBJ2-6; D unresolved. The V gene lost 2 bases and the J gene lost 0 bases, with 14 bases spanning the gap. The germline CDR1 and CDR2 sequences are MNHEY and SMNVEV (reference sequence). This CDR3 has 18 residues. The CDR3: CASSLKPEENSGANVLTF. CDR3 sequence (DNA): TGTGCCAGCAGTTTAAAGCCTGAGGAAAACTCTGGGGCCAACGTCCTGACTTTC.